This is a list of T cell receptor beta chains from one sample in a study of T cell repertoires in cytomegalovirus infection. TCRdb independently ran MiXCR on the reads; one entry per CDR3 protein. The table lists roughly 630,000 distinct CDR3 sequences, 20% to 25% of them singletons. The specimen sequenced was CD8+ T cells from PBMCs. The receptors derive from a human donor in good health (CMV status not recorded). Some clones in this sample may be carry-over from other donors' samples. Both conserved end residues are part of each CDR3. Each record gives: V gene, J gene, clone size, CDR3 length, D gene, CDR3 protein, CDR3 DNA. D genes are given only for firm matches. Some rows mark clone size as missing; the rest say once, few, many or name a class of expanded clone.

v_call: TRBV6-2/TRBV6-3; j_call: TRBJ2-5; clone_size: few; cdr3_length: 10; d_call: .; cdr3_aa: CASSFLGRYF; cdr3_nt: TGTGCCAGCAGTTTCCTCGGACGGTACTTC
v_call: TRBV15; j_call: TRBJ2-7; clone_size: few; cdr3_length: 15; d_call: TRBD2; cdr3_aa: CATSSGTSGVYEQYF; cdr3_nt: TGTGCCACCAGCTCCGGGACTAGCGGGGTTTACGAGCAGTACTTC
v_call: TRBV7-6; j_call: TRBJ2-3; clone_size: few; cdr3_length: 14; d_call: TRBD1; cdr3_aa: CASSSSDRDDTQYF; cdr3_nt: TGTGCCAGCAGCAGTTCCGACAGGGACGATACGCAGTATTTT
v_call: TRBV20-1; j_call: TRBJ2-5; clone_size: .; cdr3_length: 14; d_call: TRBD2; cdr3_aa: CSARDPGLEETQYF; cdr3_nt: TGCAGTGCTAGAGATCCTGGACTAGAAGAGACCCAGTACTTC
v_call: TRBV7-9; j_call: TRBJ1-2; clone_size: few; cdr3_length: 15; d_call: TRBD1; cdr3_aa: CASSLLGQLNYGYTF; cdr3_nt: TGTGCCAGCAGCTTACTGGGACAGCTTAACTATGGCTACACCTTC
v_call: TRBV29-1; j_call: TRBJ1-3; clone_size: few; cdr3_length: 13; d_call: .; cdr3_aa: CSVEGSIGNTIYF; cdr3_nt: TGCAGCGTTGAGGGGTCTATTGGAAACACCATATATTTT
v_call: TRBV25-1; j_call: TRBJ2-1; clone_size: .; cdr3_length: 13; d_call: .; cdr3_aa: CASEEGGRNEQFF; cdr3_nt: TGTGCCAGCGAAGAGGGGGGACGGAATGAGCAGTTCTTC
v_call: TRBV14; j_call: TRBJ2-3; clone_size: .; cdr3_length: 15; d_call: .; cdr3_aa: CASSPGNLRADTQYF; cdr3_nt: TGTGCCAGCAGCCCCGGGAACTTAAGGGCAGATACGCAGTATTTT
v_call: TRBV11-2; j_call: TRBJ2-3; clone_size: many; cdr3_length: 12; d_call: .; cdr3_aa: CALGPSPDTQYF; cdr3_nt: TGTGCCCTCGGACCCTCCCCAGATACGCAGTATTTT
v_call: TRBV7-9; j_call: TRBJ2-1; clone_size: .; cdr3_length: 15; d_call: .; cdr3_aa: CASSLTVLSYNEQFF; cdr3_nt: TGTGCCAGCAGCTTGACGGTACTTTCCTACAATGAGCAGTTCTTC